Presented here are 20 T cell receptor beta chains from one specimen sequenced in a study of T cells after yellow fever vaccination. Via MiXCR, TCRdb re-called the 5' RACE reads, giving one row per CDR3 protein. The repertoire includes approximately 450,000 distinct CDR3 sequences, around 20% of them detected once, and over 15% sits in the top ten. This specimen was PBMCs, taken before the yellow fever booster vaccination. The receptors come from a man between 18 and 29 years old who received the YFV17D yellow fever vaccine.

The chain has TRBV6-2 or TRBV6-3 and TRBJ2-1; D gene unclear. V lost 3 bases to trimming and J lost 0 bases, with 12 bases between them. This CDR3 contains 16 residues. CDR1 and CDR2 from the germline V gene are MNHEY and SVGEGT. The CDR3 sequence is CASSYRRHVSYNEQFF. The CDR3 region has the DNA TGTGCCAGCAGTTATCGTCGTCATGTCTCCTACAATGAGCAGTTCTTC.

The V call is TRBV20-1, the J call TRBJ1-1, with 9 bases that match TRBD1. Per germline, CDR1 DFQATT and CDR2 SNEGSKA (reference sequence). The CDR3 length is 14 residues. V lost 0 bases to trimming and J lost 6 bases; unmatched junction nucleotides: 5. Here the CDR3 reads CSARESGTGPEAFF. In nucleotides, the CDR3 is TGCAGTGCTAGAGAGTCGGGGACAGGGCCTGAAGCTTTCTTT.

This CDR3 is CASSLGASGTYEQYF. CDR3 bases: TGTGCCAGCAGCCTTGGGGCTAGCGGTACCTACGAGCAGTACTTC. The chain combines TRBV7-8 with TRBJ2-7, with 7 nucleotides matching TRBD2. CDR3 size: 15 residues. CDR1 SGHVS and CDR2 FQNEAQ come from the germline V gene. Unmatched junction bases numbered 9, after V lost 5 bases and J lost 2 bases.

This clonotype was detected only a few times. The rearrangement joins TRBV7-9 to TRBJ2-7, with TRBD2 matching 8 bases. V was clipped by 8 bases and J by 6 bases; unmatched bases: 9. The CDR3 totals 13 residues. Germline CDR1 is SEHNR and CDR2 is FQNEAQ (reference sequence). In DNA form, the CDR3 reads TGTGCCAGCGCCCCAGCGGGGGTCGGCGAGCAGTACTTC. Translated: CASAPAGVGEQYF.

This clonotype was counted between two and nine times. The chain uses TRBV6-5 and TRBJ2-1; D not certain. The length of the CDR3 is 14 residues. V was trimmed by 7 bases and J by 8 bases, leaving 18 bases between them. CDR1 MNHEY and CDR2 SVGAGI come from the germline V gene. CDR3 sequence (DNA): TGTGCCAGCAATCACGGGCCATTTGGTGATGAGCAGTTCTTC. As protein: CASNHGPFGDEQFF.

This chain links TRBV24-1 with TRBJ2-1, with D possibly matching TRBD1 (6 bases). Germline CDR1 is KGHDR and CDR2 is SFDVKD. V gave up 5 bases and J gave up 7 bases, with 20 bases separating them. The CDR3 is made up of 16 amino acids. CDR3 region: CATSAPTGLVENEQFF. CDR3 coding DNA: TGTGCCACCAGTGCCCCAACAGGGCTTGTTGAGAATGAGCAGTTCTTC.

This clonotype was seen a few times. The rearrangement uses TRBV20-1 and TRBJ2-3; no definite D call. Trimming took off 2 bases at V and 6 bases at J, with 6 bases between the two ends. The CDR3 sequence is 11 residues long. Germline CDR1 DFQATT, CDR2 SNEGSKA (reference sequence). This CDR3 is CSARNGDTQYF. The CDR3 DNA reads TGCAGTGCTAGAAATGGGGATACGCAGTATTTT.

V gene TRBV6-1 combines with J gene TRBJ1-6; D remains unclear. V gave up 6 bases and J gave up 7 bases, with 10 bases separating them. CDR1 MNHNS and CDR2 SASEGT come from the germline V gene. This CDR3 spans 13 amino acids. The CDR3 coding sequence is TGTGCCAGCAGCCCAGATTGGAATTCACCCCTCCACTTT. Encoded protein: CASSPDWNSPLHF.

The genes are TRBV6-2 or TRBV6-3 and TRBJ1-2; tentatively, D is TRBD1 (5 bases). Germline V gene lookup returns CDR1 MNHEY and CDR2 SVGEGT. The CDR3 totals 14 residues. The V and J ends lost 10 bases and 0 bases respectively, with 15 bases between them. CDR3 in amino acids: CATRVDSANYGYTF. CDR3 sequence (DNA): TGTGCCACCCGAGTAGACAGCGCTAACTATGGCTACACCTTC.

V usage is TRBV9 and J usage is TRBJ2-1; 7 nucleotides line up with TRBD1. This CDR3 spans 15 amino acids. Germline V gene data show CDR1 as SGDLS and CDR2 as YYNGEE. The junction had 3 bases not matched to a gene; V was cut back by 0 bases and J by 3 bases. CDR3 residues: CASSVVTGHYNEQFF. The CDR3 DNA sequence: TGTGCCAGCAGCGTAGTGACAGGGCACTACAATGAGCAGTTCTTC.

This rearrangement joins TRBV2 to TRBJ1-6; D gene uncertain. The CDR3 spans 15 residues. Germline V gene data show CDR1 as SNHLY and CDR2 as FYNNEI. V was clipped by 4 bases and J by 5 bases, with 12 bases between them. In DNA, the CDR3 is TGTGCCAGCAGTGTAGACATGACGGATAATTCACCCCTCCACTTT. Translation: CASSVDMTDNSPLHF.

The chain employs TRBV5-4 and TRBJ2-1, with D perhaps TRBD1 or TRBD2 (5 bases each). Germline V gene lookup returns CDR1 SGHNT and CDR2 YYREEE (reference sequence). V lost 5 bases to trimming and J lost 7 bases, with 19 bases between them. The CDR3 spans 15 residues. In DNA form, the CDR3 reads TGTGCCAGCAGGGATAGGGGCGCTAGGGAGAATGAGCAGTTCTTC. This sequence encodes CASRDRGARENEQFF.

The chain links TRBV4-1 to TRBJ1-1, with D maybe TRBD1 (5 bases). The CDR3 sequence is 18 residues long. Germline CDR1 reads MGHRA; CDR2 reads YSYEKL. V gave up 1 base and J gave up 1 base, with 19 bases separating them. The chain's CDR3 is CASSQGFWGNSRNTEAFF. The CDR3 nucleotides are TGCGCCAGCAGCCAAGGGTTCTGGGGGAACAGTAGGAACACTGAAGCTTTCTTT.

The V and J genes are TRBV10-3 and TRBJ2-1; no reliable D call. V gave up 1 base and J gave up 4 bases, with 11 bases separating them. The CDR3 runs to 15 residues. CDR1 and CDR2 from the germline V gene are ENHRY and SYGVKD. The CDR3 region is CAISEFLTGYNEQFF. The CDR3 nucleotides are TGTGCCATCAGTGAGTTCCTAACTGGGTACAATGAGCAGTTCTTC.

This clonotype was recorded many times. This chain joins TRBV4-2 and TRBJ2-6; possibly TRBD2 for D (6 bases). Germline V gives CDR1 LGHNA, CDR2 YNFKEQ. The CDR3 has 14 amino acids. The ends were cut back, 5 bases at V and 1 base at J, with 6 bases in the middle. The CDR3 DNA follows: TGTGCCAGCAGCGGGAGGTCTGGGGCCAACGTCCTGACTTTC. This encodes CASSGRSGANVLTF.

The gene calls are TRBV20-1 and TRBJ2-1, with TRBD1 identical over 7 bases. V shed 0 bases, J shed 5 bases, and the junction held 7 bases outside the gene matches. The CDR3 covers 15 residues. The germline CDR1 and CDR2 sequences are DFQATT and SNEGSKA (reference sequence). The CDR3 DNA is TGCAGTGCTAGAGATTTGGGACAGCCCGACAATGAGCAGTTCTTC. This sequence encodes CSARDLGQPDNEQFF.

The sample holds many counts of this clonotype. V and J are TRBV6-2 or TRBV6-3 and TRBJ2-1, with no clear D. V dropped 6 bases and J dropped 2 bases, with 11 bases sitting between them. The CDR3 length is 14 residues. The germline V gene encodes CDR1 MNHEY and CDR2 SVGEGT. The CDR3 nucleotides read TGTGCCAGCAGCCAAGACTCCCCCTACAATGAGCAGTTCTTC. Translated: CASSQDSPYNEQFF.

This clonotype turned up a few times. The J gene is TRBJ1-2, the V gene TRBV7-9; weak D call: TRBD1 (5 bases). Germline CDR1 is SEHNR and CDR2 is FQNEAQ (reference sequence). Trimming took off 7 bases at V and 7 bases at J, with 10 bases between the two ends. The CDR3 has 11 amino acids. The CDR3 DNA is TGTGCCAGCAATGGGGGGAGTGGCTACACCTTC. It specifies CASNGGSGYTF.

This clonotype was recorded a few times. Here the CDR3 reads CASSGEPNRAGEQYV. Here the CDR3 DNA reads TGTGCCAGCAGTGGGGAGCCCAACAGGGCTGGCGAGCAGTACGTC. V usage is TRBV6-1 and J usage is TRBJ2-7; a weak D match, TRBD1 (6 bases). The CDR3 spans 15 residues. Germline V gene lookup returns CDR1 MNHNS and CDR2 SASEGT. V lost 4 bases and J 6 bases, leaving 19 bases between the germline ends.

This clonotype has just a few counts. CDR3 amino acids: CAISEWQAALGEQYV. The CDR3 nucleotides read TGTGCCATCAGTGAGTGGCAGGCCGCACTCGGCGAGCAGTACGTC. V is TRBV10-3 and J is TRBJ2-7; D unresolved. CDR1 and CDR2 from the germline V gene are ENHRY and SYGVKD. The length of the CDR3 is 15 residues. V was pared by 1 base and J by 6 bases, with 16 bases between.